This is a list of T cell receptor beta chains from one sample in a study of blood T cell repertoires in COVID-19. Repertoires were generated with immunoSEQ multiplex PCR, while TCRdb's copy carries only in-frame clones and drops some. The data hold 200,000 to 250,000 clones, with 88% observed a single time. Sequenced input: PBMCs or T cells enriched from blood (not recorded which). The source is a woman aged 30 to 39 who had recovered from COVID-19. Each CDR3 is given with its conserved first and last residue. Each record gives: D gene, J gene, V gene, clone size, CDR3 protein, CDR3 DNA. The D gene is left open where the match is weak. Not all rows give a size; the values are once, few, many and, for expanded clones, a class.

. | TRBJ2-7 | TRBV11-3 | . | CASSQTLAGEQYF | TGTGCCAGCAGCCAGACGTTGGCGGGCGAGCAGTACTTC
TRBD1 | TRBJ1-2 | TRBV7-8 | . | CASSLGGTGTLYGYTF | TGTGCCAGCAGCTTAGGGGGGACAGGGACCCTCTATGGCTACACCTTC
TRBD1 | TRBJ2-2 | TRBV29-1 | . | CSVEEGGTGGIGELFF | TGCAGCGTTGAAGAGGGTGGGACAGGGGGCATCGGGGAGCTGTTTTTT
. | TRBJ2-1 | TRBV10-3 | . | CAISAGLDYNEQFF | TGTGCCATCAGTGCGGGACTTGATTACAATGAGCAGTTCTTC
. | TRBJ1-1 | TRBV5-1 | . | CASRPPVRDTEAFF | TGCGCCAGCAGACCCCCCGTCAGGGACACTGAAGCTTTCTTT
TRBD1 | TRBJ2-7 | TRBV13 | . | CASSARQGVNEQYF | TGTGCCAGCAGCGCACGACAGGGGGTGAACGAGCAGTACTTC
TRBD1 | TRBJ1-2 | TRBV4-1 | . | CASSRLTGDNYGYTF | TGCGCCAGCAGCCGACTGACAGGGGATAACTATGGCTACACCTTC
TRBD1 | TRBJ1-4 | TRBV2 | . | CASGTARGEKLFF | TGTGCCAGCGGGACAGCTAGAGGGGAAAAACTGTTTTTT
TRBD1 | TRBJ1-5 | TRBV5-5 | . | CASSPFLFGDSSNQPQHF | TGTGCCAGCAGCCCCTTTCTCTTTGGGGACAGCTCCAATCAGCCCCAGCATTTT
TRBD1 | TRBJ2-3 | TRBV27 | . | CASSLTDRGGTDTQYF | TGTGCCAGCAGTTTGACGGACAGGGGAGGCACAGATACGCAGTATTTT
. | TRBJ2-5 | TRBV12-3/TRBV12-4 | . | CASSFKETQYF | TGTGCCAGCAGTTTTAAAGAGACCCAGTACTTC
TRBD1 | TRBJ1-5 | TRBV5-5 | . | CASSGGTGELITRQPQHF | TGTGCCAGCAGCGGGGGGACAGGGGAATTAATTACGCGTCAGCCCCAGCATTTT
. | TRBJ2-3 | TRBV11-2 | . | CASSLGDSSDTQYF | TGTGCCAGCAGCTTAGGAGACAGTTCAGATACGCAGTATTTT
. | TRBJ1-2 | TRBV29-1 | . | CSVAGRVDAYGYTF | TGCAGCGTGGCCGGCAGGGTAGACGCCTATGGCTACACCTTC
. | TRBJ1-2 | TRBV4-2 | . | CASSQEAGAKYGYTF | TGTGCCAGCAGCCAAGAGGCAGGGGCTAAGTATGGCTACACCTTC
TRBD2 | TRBJ2-3 | TRBV11-3 | . | CASSLRGGLDTQYF | TGTGCCAGCAGCTTACGGGGGGGGCTAGATACGCAGTATTTT
TRBD2 | TRBJ2-1 | TRBV6-5 | . | CASRERGYNEQFF | TGTGCCAGCAGGGAGCGGGGCTACAATGAGCAGTTCTTC
TRBD2 | TRBJ2-5 | TRBV6-5 | once | CASRLAGAPPETQYF | TGTGCCAGCCGCTTAGCGGGGGCCCCCCCCGAGACCCAGTACTTC
. | TRBJ2-3 | TRBV19 | . | CASSIQGSTDTQYF | TGTGCCAGTAGTATTCAGGGGAGCACAGATACGCAGTATTTT
TRBD2 | TRBJ2-3 | TRBV11-2 | . | CASTPPGLAGNTQYF | TGTGCCAGCACCCCGCCCGGGCTAGCGGGAAATACGCAGTATTTT
. | TRBJ1-4 | TRBV27 | . | CASSPRLLRANEKLFF | TGTGCCAGCAGTCCGCGACTACTGAGGGCTAATGAAAAACTGTTTTTT
TRBD2 | TRBJ2-5 | TRBV3-1/TRBV3-2 | . | CASSQVGGMQETQYF | TGTGCCAGCAGCCAAGTGGGGGGGATGCAAGAGACCCAGTACTTC
. | TRBJ2-2 | TRBV7-8 | once | CASSLGGGGRTGELFF | TGTGCCAGCAGCTTAGGGGGTGGAGGAAGAACCGGGGAGCTGTTTTTT
. | TRBJ1-1 | TRBV4-3 | . | CASSQVERMGEAFF | TGCGCCAGCAGCCAAGTAGAGCGAATGGGTGAAGCTTTCTTT